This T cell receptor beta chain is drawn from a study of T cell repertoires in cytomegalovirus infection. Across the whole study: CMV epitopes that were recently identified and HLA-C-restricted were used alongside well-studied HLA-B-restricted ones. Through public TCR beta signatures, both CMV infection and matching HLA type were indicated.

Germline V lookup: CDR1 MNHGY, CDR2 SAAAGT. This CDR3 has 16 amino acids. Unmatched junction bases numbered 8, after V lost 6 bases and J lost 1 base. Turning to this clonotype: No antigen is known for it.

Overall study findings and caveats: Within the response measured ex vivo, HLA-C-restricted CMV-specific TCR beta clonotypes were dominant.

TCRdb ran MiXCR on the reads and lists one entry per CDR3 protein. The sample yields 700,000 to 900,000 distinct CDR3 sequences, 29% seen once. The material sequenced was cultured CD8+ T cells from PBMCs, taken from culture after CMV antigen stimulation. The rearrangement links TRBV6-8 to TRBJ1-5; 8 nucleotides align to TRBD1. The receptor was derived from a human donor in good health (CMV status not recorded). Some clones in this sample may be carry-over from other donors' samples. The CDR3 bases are TGTGCCAGCAGCCCTTCCCAGGGGGCAAGCAATCAGCCCCAGCATTTT. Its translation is CASSPSQGASNQPQHF.